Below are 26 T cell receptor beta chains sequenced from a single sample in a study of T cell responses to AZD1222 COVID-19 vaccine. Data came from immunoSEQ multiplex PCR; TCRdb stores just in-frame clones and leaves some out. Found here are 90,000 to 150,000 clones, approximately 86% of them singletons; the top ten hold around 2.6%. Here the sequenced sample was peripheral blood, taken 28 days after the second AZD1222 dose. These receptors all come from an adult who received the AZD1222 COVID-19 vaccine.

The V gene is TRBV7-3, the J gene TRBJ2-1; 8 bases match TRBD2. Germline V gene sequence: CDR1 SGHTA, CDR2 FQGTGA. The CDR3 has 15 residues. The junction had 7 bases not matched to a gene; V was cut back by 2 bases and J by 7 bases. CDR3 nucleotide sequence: TGTGCCAGCAGCTTATCAGGACTAGCAACAAATGAGCAGTTCTTC. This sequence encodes CASSLSGLATNEQFF.

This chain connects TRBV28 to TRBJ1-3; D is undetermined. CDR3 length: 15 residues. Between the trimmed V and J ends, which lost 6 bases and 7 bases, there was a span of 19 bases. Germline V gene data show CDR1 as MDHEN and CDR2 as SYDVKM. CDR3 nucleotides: TGTGCCAGCAGCACCGCGAGGCCCGTGTGGAACACCATATATTTT. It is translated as CASSTARPVWNTIYF.

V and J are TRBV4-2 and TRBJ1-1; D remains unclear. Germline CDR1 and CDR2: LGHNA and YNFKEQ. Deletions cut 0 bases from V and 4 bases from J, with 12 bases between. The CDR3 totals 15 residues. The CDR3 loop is CASSQDGKGSTEAFF. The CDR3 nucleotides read TGTGCCAGCAGCCAAGATGGTAAGGGATCCACTGAAGCTTTCTTT.

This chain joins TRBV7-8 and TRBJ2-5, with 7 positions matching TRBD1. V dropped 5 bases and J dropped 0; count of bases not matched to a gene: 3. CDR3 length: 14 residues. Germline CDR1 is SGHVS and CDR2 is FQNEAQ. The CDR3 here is CASSLRGNQETQYF. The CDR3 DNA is TGTGCCAGCAGCCTCAGGGGGAACCAAGAGACCCAGTACTTC. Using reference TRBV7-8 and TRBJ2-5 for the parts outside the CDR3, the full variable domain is GAGVSQSPRYKVAKRGQDVALRCDPISGHVSLFWYQQALGQGPEFLTYFQNEAQLDKSGLPSDRFFAERPEGSVSTLKIQRTQQEDSAVYLCASSLRGNQETQYFGPGTRLLVL.

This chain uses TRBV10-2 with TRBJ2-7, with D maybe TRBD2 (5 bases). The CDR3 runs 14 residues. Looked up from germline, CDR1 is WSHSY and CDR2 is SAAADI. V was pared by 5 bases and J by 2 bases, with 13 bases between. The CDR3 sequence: CASSRTVATYEQYF. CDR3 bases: TGCGCCAGCAGTAGGACTGTCGCCACCTACGAGCAGTACTTC.

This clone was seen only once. DNA for the CDR3: TGTGCCAGCAGCTTGGATCGAGGCCCCTTAGCCAAAAACATTCAGTACTTC. It codes for CASSLDRGPLAKNIQYF. The gene calls are TRBV5-6 and TRBJ2-4, with unresolved D. The germline V gene encodes CDR1 SGHDT and CDR2 YYEEEE. V dropped 0 bases and J dropped 0 bases, with 13 bases sitting between them. The CDR3 covers 17 residues.

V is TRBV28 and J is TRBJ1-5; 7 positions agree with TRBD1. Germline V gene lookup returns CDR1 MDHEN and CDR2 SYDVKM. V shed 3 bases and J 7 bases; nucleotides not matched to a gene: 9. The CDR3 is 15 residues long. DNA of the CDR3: TGTGCCAGCAGTTTTACCGACAGGGCAAGGCAGCCCCAGCATTTT. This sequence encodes CASSFTDRARQPQHF.

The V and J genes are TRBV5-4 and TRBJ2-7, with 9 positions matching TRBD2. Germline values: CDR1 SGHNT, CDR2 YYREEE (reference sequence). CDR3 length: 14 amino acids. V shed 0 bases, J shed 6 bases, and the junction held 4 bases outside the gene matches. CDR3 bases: TGTGCCAGCAGCTTGGATGCGGGGGGGCTCGAGCAGTACTTC. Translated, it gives CASSLDAGGLEQYF.

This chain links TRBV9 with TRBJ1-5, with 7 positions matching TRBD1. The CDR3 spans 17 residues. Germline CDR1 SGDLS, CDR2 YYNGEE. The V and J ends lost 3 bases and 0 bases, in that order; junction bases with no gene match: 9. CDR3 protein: CASSAGGTDYSNQPQHF. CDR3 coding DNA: TGTGCCAGCAGCGCCGGGGGGACAGATTATAGCAATCAGCCCCAGCATTTT.

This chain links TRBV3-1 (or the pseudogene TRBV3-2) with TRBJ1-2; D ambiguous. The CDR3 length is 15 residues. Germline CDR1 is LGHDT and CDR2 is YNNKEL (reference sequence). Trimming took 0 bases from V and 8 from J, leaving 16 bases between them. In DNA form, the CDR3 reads TGTGCCAGCAGCCAAGACATTAGACCCGGTAGCGGCTACACCTTC. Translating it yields CASSQDIRPGSGYTF.

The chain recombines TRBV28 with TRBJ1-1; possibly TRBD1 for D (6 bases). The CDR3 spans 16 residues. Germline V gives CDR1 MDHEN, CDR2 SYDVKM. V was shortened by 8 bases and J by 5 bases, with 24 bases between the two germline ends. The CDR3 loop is CASGPMGALQETEAFF. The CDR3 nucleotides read TGTGCCAGCGGCCCCATGGGGGCCCTACAAGAAACTGAAGCTTTCTTT.

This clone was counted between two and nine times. As DNA, the CDR3 is TGCGCCAGCAGCTTAACTACAGGGGTCGGGGAGCTGTTTTTT. This sequence encodes CASSLTTGVGELFF. This chain connects TRBV5-1 to TRBJ2-2; TRBD1 aligns across 7 bases. The CDR3 has 14 residues. The germline V gene encodes CDR1 SGHRS and CDR2 YFSETQ. The J segment lost 7 bases and the V segment lost 2 bases, leaving 5 bases of the junction unmatched.

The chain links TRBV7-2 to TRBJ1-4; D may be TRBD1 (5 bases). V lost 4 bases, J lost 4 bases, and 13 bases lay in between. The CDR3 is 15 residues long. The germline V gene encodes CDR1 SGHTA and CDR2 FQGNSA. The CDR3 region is CASSSPRGSNEKLFF. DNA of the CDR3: TGTGCCAGCAGCTCGCCTCGGGGGAGTAATGAAAAACTGTTTTTT.

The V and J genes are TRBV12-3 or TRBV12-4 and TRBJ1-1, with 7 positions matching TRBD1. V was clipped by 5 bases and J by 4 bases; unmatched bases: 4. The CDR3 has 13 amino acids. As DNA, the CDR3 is TGTGCCAGCAGTCCGACAGGGTTCACTGAAGCTTTCTTT. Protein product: CASSPTGFTEAFF.

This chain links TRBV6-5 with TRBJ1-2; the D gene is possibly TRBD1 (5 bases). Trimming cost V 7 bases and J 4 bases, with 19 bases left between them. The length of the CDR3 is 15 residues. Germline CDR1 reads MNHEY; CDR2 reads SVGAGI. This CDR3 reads CASIKLPQGSYGYTF. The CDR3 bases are TGTGCCAGCATTAAACTACCGCAGGGATCCTATGGCTACACCTTC.

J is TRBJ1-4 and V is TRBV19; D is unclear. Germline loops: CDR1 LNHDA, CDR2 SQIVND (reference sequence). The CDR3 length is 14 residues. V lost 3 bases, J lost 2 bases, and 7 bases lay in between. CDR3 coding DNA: TGTGCCAGTAGTATTTCTCAGACTAATGAAAAACTGTTTTTT. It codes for CASSISQTNEKLFF.

The CDR3 loop reads CASSESGQNYGYTF. In nucleotides, the CDR3 is TGTGCCAGCAGCGAATCCGGACAGAACTATGGCTACACCTTC. This rearrangement joins TRBV6-2 or TRBV6-3 to TRBJ1-2; a possible D gene is TRBD1 (6 bases). V dropped 6 bases and J dropped 2 bases, with 13 bases sitting between them. The CDR3 covers 14 residues. Germline CDR1 reads MNHEY; CDR2 reads SVGEGT.

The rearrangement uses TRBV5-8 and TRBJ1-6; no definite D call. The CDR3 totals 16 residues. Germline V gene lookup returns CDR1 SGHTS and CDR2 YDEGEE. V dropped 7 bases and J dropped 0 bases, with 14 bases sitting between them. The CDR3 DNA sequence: TGTGCCAGCGGCGGGCGGTTAAGCTCCTATAATTCACCCCTCCACTTT. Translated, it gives CASGGRLSSYNSPLHF.

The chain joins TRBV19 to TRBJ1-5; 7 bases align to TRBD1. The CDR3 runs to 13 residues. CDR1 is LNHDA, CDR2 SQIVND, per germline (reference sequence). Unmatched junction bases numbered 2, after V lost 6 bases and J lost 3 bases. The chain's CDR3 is CASSGQVNQPQHF. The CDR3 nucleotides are TGTGCCAGTAGCGGACAGGTCAATCAGCCCCAGCATTTT.

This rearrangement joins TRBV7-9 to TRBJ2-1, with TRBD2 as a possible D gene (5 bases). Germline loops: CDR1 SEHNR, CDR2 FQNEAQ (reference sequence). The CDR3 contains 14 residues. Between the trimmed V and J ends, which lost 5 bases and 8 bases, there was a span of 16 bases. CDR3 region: CASSPTSSVDEQFF. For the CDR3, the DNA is TGTGCCAGCAGCCCTACTAGTAGCGTAGATGAGCAGTTCTTC.

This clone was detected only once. CDR3 nucleotide sequence: TGTGCCAGTAGTATCCGACATTCCGGGTTAGGCTCCTACGAGCAGTACTTC. Translating it yields CASSIRHSGLGSYEQYF. V gene TRBV19 combines with J gene TRBJ2-7; D is unresolved. This CDR3 has 17 amino acids. CDR1 is LNHDA and CDR2 is SQIVND in the germline V gene (reference sequence). With 3 bases removed from V and 0 bases from J, the gap between germline ends came to 18 bases. Supplemented by reference TRBV19 and TRBJ2-7, the full variable domain reads DGGITQSPKYLFRKEGQNVTLSCEQNLNHDAMYWYRQDPGQGLRLIYYSQIVNDFQKGDIAEGYSVSREKKESFPLTVTSAQKNPTAFYLCASSIRHSGLGSYEQYFGPGTRLTVT.

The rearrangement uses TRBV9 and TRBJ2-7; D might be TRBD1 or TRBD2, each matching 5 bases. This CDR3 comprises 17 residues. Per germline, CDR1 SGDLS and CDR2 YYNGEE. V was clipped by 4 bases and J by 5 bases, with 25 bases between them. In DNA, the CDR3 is TGTGCCAGCAGCCCTCGTAGTATGACGAGGGCCAGGGACGAGCAGTACTTC. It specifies CASSPRSMTRARDEQYF.

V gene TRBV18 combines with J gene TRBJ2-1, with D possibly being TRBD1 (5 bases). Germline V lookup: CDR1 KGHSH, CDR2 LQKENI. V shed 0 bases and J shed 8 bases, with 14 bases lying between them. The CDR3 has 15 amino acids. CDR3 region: CASSPPNRGSHEQFF. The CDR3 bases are TGTGCCAGCTCACCACCGAATAGGGGATCCCATGAGCAGTTCTTC.

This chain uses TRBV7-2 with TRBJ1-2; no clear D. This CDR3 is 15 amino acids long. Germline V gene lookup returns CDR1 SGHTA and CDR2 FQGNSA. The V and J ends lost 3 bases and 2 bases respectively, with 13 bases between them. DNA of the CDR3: TGTGCCAGCAGCTTGTACGGCAGCTCCAACTATGGCTACACCTTC. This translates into CASSLYGSSNYGYTF.

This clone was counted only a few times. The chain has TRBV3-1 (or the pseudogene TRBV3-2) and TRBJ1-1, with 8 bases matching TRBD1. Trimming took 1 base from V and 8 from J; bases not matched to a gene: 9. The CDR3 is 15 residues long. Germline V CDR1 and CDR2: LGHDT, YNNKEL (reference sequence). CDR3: CASSQGQGSVREAFF. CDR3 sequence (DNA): TGTGCCAGCAGCCAAGGACAGGGGTCCGTGAGGGAAGCTTTCTTT.

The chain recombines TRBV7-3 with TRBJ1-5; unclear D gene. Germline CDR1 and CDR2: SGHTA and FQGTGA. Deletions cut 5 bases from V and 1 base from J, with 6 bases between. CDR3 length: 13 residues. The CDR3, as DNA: TGTGCCAGCAGCATCGACAGCAATCAGCCCCAGCATTTT. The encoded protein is CASSIDSNQPQHF. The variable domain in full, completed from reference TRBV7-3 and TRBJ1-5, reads GAGVSQTPSNKVTEKGKYVELRCDPISGHTALYWYRQSLGQGPEFLIYFQGTGAADDSGLPNDRFFAVRPEGSVSTLKIQRTERGDSAVYLCASSIDSNQPQHFGDGTRLSIL.